This T cell receptor (beta chain) was identified during a study of T cells in Graves' hyperthyroidism and ophthalmopathy. This clonotype was counted a few times. The study excluded patients with uncontrolled infection, other autoimmune disease, pregnancy or lactation. This CDR3 has 15 residues. Germline V gene lookup returns CDR1 DFQATT and CDR2 SNEGSKA (reference sequence). Trimming removed 3 bases from V and 4 bases from J; junction bases left unmatched: 11. Amplification yielded TCR beta CDR3 regions, with RNA transcripts as the source. The primer set for the first-round RT-PCR of the TCR CDR3 was HTBI. TCRdb used MiXCR to reprocess the multiplex PCR reads, holding one entry per CDR3 protein. The sample carries about 640,000 distinct CDR3 sequences, roughly 20% recorded once.

V and J are TRBV20-1 and TRBJ2-7, with TRBD1 matching over 8 bases. Sequenced: blood. The receptor was derived from a man aged 25 to 40 with Graves' ophthalmopathy. The CDR3 bases are TGCAGTGCTAGTATTCAGGACAGGGCCATATACGAGCAGTACTTC. Amino acids: CSASIQDRAIYEQYF.